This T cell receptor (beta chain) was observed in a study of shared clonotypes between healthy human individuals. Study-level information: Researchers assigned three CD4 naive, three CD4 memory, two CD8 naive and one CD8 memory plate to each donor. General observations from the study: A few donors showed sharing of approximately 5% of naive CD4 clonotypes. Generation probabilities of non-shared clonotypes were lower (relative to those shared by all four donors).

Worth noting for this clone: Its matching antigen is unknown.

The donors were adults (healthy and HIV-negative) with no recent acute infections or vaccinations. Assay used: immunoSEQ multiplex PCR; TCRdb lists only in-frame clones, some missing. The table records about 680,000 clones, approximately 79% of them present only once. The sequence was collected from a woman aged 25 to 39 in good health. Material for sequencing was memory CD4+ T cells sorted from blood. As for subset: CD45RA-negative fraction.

The CDR3 reads CASSSGLAGGPEYETQYF. The CDR3 bases are TGCGCCAGCAGCTCGGGACTAGCGGGAGGGCCGGAGTACGAGACCCAGTACTTC. The chain employs TRBV5-1 and TRBJ2-5, with 16 bases fitting TRBD2. The V gene end was trimmed by 3 bases and the J gene end by 5 bases; junction bases not matched to a gene: 10. The CDR3 loop spans 18 amino acids. Germline V gene lookup returns CDR1 SGHRS and CDR2 YFSETQ. The full variable domain, with the rest looked up from reference TRBV5-1 and TRBJ2-5, is KAGVTQTPRYLIKTRGQQVTLSCSPISGHRSVSWYQQTPGQGLQFLFEYFSETQRNKGNFPGRFSGRQFSNSRSEMNVSTLELGDSALYLCASSSGLAGGPEYETQYFGPGTRLLVL.